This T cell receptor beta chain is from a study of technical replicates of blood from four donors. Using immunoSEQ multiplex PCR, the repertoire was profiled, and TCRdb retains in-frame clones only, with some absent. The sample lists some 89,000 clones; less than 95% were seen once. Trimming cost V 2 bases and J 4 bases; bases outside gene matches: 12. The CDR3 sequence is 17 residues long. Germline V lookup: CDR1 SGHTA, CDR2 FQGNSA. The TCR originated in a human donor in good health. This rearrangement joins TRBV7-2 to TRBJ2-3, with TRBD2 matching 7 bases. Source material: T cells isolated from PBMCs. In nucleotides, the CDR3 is TGTGCCAGCAGCTTATTTCCTGCGGGAGAGAACGCAGATACGCAGTATTTT. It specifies CASSLFPAGENADTQYF.